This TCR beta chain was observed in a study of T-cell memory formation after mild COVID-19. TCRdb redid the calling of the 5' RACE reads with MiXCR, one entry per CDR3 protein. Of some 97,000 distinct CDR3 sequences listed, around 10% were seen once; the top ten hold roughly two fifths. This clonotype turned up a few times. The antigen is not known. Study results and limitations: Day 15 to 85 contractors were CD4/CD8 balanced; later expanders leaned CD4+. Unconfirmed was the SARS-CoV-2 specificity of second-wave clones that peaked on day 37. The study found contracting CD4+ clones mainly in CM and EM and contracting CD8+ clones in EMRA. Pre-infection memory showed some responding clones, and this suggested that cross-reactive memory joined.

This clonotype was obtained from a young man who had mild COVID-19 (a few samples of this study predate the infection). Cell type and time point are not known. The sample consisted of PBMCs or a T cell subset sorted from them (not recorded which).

The CDR3 loop is CASSFIPPGDNEQFF. CDR3 nucleotides: TGTGCCAGCAGTTTTATCCCCCCCGGGGACAATGAGCAGTTCTTC. The rearrangement uses TRBV27 and TRBJ2-1; D perhaps matches TRBD2 (5 bases). The CDR3 sequence is 15 residues long. The V end was cut by 3 bases, the J end by 5 bases, with 14 bases between. Germline V gene lookup returns CDR1 MNHEY and CDR2 SMNVEV (reference sequence).